The 11 T cell receptor beta chains reported below all come from one sample, sequenced in a study of T cell repertoires in ileal Crohn's disease. Data came from immunoSEQ multiplex PCR; TCRdb stores just in-frame clones and leaves some out. This sample has tens of thousands of clones, with just under 80% found just once. Sequencing was performed on ileal tissue. The receptors derive from an adult with Crohn's disease.

The chain joins TRBV7-3 to TRBJ1-1; D perhaps matches TRBD1 (6 bases). Germline CDR1 SGHTA, CDR2 FQGTGA. The V and J ends lost 4 bases and 6 bases respectively, with 12 bases between them. There are 13 residues in the CDR3. DNA for the CDR3: TGTGCCAGCAGCTACTTAGGGGGGGCTGAAGCTTTCTTT. It codes for CASSYLGGAEAFF.

This sequence joins TRBV30 and TRBJ1-1, with unresolved D. Per germline, CDR1 GTSNPN and CDR2 SVGIG (reference sequence). Trimming took off 3 bases at V and 2 bases at J, with 4 bases between the two ends. This CDR3 is built from 11 residues. CDR3 in DNA: TGTGCCTGGAGGGCAAACACTGAAGCTTTCTTT. Translated, it gives CAWRANTEAFF.

The rearrangement links TRBV4-3 to TRBJ2-3; the match to TRBD2 covers 10 bases. Trimming cost V 4 bases and J 9 bases; bases outside gene matches: 10. The CDR3 covers 15 residues. From germline, CDR1 is LGHNA and CDR2 YSLEER. CDR3 nucleotide sequence: TGCGCCAGCAGCCCTAGCGGGGGTGCTTTGGGGACGCAGTATTTT. As protein: CASSPSGGALGTQYF.

The chain couples TRBV11-3 to TRBJ2-3; 10 nucleotides line up with TRBD1. This CDR3 is built from 13 residues. V lost 5 bases and J lost 11; bases outside the gene matches: 7. The V gene's germline CDR1 is SGHNT and CDR2 YENEEA. This CDR3 is CASSPGTGVGQYF. The CDR3, as DNA: TGTGCCAGCAGCCCGGGGACAGGGGTGGGGCAGTATTTT.

The V gene is TRBV6-5, the J gene TRBJ1-1, with 8 positions matching TRBD1. This CDR3 region has 13 residues. From germline, CDR1 is MNHEY and CDR2 SVGAGI. V shed 6 bases, J shed 5 bases, and the junction held 5 bases outside the gene matches. CDR3 loop: CASRWTGKTEAFF. For the CDR3, the DNA is TGTGCCAGCAGATGGACAGGGAAAACTGAAGCTTTCTTT.

The chain recombines TRBV5-1 with TRBJ1-2; 9 bases match TRBD1. Germline V CDR1 and CDR2: SGHRS, YFSETQ. V gave up 4 bases and J gave up 0 bases; unmatched junction bases: 4. The CDR3 has 15 amino acids. The CDR3 here is CASSLRQGANYGYTF. In DNA form, the CDR3 reads TGCGCCAGCAGCCTTCGACAGGGGGCTAACTATGGCTACACCTTC.

The chain carries TRBV6-6 and TRBJ1-4, with 9 bases identical to TRBD1. Germline V gene sequence: CDR1 MNHNY, CDR2 SVGAGI (reference sequence). The CDR3 covers 15 residues. J was trimmed by 4 bases and V by 6 bases; bases with no gene match: 6. In DNA form, the CDR3 reads TGTGCCAGCAGCCGCTCGGACAGGGGTAATGAAAAACTGTTTTTT. Translation: CASSRSDRGNEKLFF.

The chain combines TRBV5-4 with TRBJ1-6; 11 bases match TRBD1. The V gene end was trimmed by 3 bases and the J gene end by 10 bases; junction bases not matched to a gene: 9. In germline, CDR1 is SGHNT, CDR2 YYREEE (reference sequence). The CDR3 runs to 16 residues. The CDR3: CASSSTGTGGGSPLHF. Here the CDR3 DNA reads TGTGCCAGCAGCTCTACCGGGACAGGGGGAGGCTCACCCCTCCACTTT.

In its sample, this clone was seen once. The chain recombines TRBV5-4 with TRBJ1-2; 12 bases are a match to TRBD1. J was trimmed by 3 bases and V by 5 bases; bases with no gene match: 11. This CDR3 is 17 amino acids long. From germline, CDR1 is SGHNT and CDR2 YYREEE (reference sequence). CDR3 bases: TGTGCCAGCAGATCCCCCGGGACAGGGGGCAGTGACTATGGCTACACCTTC. It yields the protein CASRSPGTGGSDYGYTF.

The chain joins TRBV6-1 to TRBJ1-4; 9 bases agree with TRBD1. This CDR3 has 15 amino acids. The germline CDR1 and CDR2 sequences are MNHNS and SASEGT. V gave up 4 bases and J gave up 7 bases; unmatched junction bases: 7. CDR3 nucleotides: TGTGCCAGCAGTGTCCAACAGGGGGCTGGTGAAAAACTGTTTTTT. It specifies CASSVQQGAGEKLFF.

This clone was seen only once. The chain couples TRBV14 to TRBJ1-1, with 7 positions matching TRBD1. Germline assignment: CDR1 SGHDN and CDR2 FVKESK. The CDR3 covers 13 residues. The V segment lost 3 bases and the J segment 10 bases; nucleotides outside the gene matches: 8. In DNA form, the CDR3 reads TGTGCCAGCAGCCAGGCCGACAGGGTTGGAGCTTTCTTT. It yields the protein CASSQADRVGAFF.